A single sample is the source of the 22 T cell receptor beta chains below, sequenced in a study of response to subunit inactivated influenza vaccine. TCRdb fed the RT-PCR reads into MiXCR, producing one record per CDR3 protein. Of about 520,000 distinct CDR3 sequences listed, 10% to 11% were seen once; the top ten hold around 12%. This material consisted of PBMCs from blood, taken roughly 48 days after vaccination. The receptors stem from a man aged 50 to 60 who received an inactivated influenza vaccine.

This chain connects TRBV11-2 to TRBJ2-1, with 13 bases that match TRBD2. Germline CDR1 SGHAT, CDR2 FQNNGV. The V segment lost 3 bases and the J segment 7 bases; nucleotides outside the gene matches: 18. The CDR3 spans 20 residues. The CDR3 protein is CASSFPSPTSGGRVGNEQFF. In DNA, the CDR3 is TGTGCCAGCAGCTTTCCCTCACCGACTAGCGGGGGGAGGGTTGGTAATGAGCAGTTCTTC.

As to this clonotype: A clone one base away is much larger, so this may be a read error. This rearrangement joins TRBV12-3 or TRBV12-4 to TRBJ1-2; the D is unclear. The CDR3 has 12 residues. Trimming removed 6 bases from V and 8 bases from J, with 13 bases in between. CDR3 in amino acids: CASSHLLGGYTF. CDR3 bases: TGTGCCAGCAGCCATTTATTGGGCGGCTACACCTTC.

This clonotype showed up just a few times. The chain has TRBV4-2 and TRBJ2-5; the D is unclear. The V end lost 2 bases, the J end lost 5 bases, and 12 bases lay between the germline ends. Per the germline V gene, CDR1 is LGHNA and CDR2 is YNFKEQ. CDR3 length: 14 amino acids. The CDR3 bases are TGTGCCAGCAGCCAAAATGACGGATTCGAGACCCAGTACTTC. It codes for CASSQNDGFETQYF.

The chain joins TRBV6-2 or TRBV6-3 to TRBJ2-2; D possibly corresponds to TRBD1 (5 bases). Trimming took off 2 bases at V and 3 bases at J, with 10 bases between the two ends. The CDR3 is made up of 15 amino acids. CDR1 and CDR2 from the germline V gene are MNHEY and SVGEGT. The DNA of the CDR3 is TGTGCCAGCAGTTACGCTGGGGCGTACACCGGGGAGCTGTTTTTT. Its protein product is CASSYAGAYTGELFF.

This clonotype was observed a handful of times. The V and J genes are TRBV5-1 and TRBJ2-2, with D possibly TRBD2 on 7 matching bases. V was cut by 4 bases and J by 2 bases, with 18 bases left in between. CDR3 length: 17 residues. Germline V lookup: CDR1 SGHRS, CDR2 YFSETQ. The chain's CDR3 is CASSPWEGHLNTGELFF. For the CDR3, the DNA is TGCGCCAGCAGCCCGTGGGAGGGACACCTAAACACCGGGGAGCTGTTTTTT. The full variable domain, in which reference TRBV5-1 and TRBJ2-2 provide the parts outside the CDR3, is KAGVTQTPRYLIKTRGQQVTLSCSPISGHRSVSWYQQTPGQGLQFLFEYFSETQRNKGNFPGRFSGRQFSNSRSEMNVSTLELGDSALYLCASSPWEGHLNTGELFFGEGSRLTVL.

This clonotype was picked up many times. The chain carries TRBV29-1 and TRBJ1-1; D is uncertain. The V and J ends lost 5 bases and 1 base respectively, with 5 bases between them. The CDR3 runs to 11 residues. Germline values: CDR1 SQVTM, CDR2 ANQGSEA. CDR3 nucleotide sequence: TGCAGCGTTATCGGGAACACTGAAGCTTTCTTT. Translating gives CSVIGNTEAFF. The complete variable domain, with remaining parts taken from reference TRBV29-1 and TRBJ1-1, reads SAVISQKPSRDICQRGTSLTIQCQVDSQVTMMFWYRQQPGQSLTLIATANQGSEATYESGFVIDKFPISRPNLTFSTLTVSNMSPEDSSIYLCSVIGNTEAFFGQGTRLTVV.

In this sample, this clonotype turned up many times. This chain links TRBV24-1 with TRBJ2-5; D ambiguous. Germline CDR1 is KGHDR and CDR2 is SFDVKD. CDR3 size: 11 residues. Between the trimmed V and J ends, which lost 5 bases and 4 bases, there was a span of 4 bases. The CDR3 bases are TGTGCCACCAGTGCAGCAGAGACCCAGTACTTC. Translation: CATSAAETQYF.

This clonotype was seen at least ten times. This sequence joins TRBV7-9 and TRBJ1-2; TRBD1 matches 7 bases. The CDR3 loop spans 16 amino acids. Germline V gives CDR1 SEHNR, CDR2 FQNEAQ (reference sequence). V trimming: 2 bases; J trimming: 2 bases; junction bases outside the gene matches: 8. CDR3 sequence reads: CASSLTGTENNYGYTF. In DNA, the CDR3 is TGTGCCAGCAGCTTAACCGGGACAGAGAACAACTATGGCTACACCTTC.

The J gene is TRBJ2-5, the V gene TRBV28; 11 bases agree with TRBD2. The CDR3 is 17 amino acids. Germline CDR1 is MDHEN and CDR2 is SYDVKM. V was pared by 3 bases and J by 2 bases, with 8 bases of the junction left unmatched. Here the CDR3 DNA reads TGTGCCAGCAGTTTCCTCCCTAGCGGGGGGACGCAAGAGACCCAGTACTTC. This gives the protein CASSFLPSGGTQETQYF.

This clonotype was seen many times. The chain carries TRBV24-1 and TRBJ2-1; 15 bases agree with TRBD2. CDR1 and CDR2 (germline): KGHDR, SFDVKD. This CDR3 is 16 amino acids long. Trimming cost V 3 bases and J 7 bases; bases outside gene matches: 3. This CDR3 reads CATSDPGLAGGNEQFF. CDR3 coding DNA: TGTGCCACCAGTGATCCCGGACTAGCGGGAGGGAATGAGCAGTTCTTC.

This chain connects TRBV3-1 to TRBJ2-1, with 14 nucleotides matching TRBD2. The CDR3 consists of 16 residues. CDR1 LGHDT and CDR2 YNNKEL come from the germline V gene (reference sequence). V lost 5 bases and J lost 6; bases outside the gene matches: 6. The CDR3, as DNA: TGTGCCAGCAGCTACCGGACTAGCGGGAGGAGCAATGAGCAGTTCTTC. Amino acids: CASSYRTSGRSNEQFF.

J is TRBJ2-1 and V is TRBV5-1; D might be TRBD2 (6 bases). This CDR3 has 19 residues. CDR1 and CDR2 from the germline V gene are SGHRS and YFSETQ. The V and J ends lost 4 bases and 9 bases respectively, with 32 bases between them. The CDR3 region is CASSPIGGLALGGGIEQFF. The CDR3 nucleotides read TGCGCCAGCAGCCCCATTGGTGGGCTAGCGCTTGGAGGCGGGATTGAGCAGTTCTTC. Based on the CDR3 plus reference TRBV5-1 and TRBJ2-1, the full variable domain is KAGVTQTPRYLIKTRGQQVTLSCSPISGHRSVSWYQQTPGQGLQFLFEYFSETQRNKGNFPGRFSGRQFSNSRSEMNVSTLELGDSALYLCASSPIGGLALGGGIEQFFGPGTRLTVL.

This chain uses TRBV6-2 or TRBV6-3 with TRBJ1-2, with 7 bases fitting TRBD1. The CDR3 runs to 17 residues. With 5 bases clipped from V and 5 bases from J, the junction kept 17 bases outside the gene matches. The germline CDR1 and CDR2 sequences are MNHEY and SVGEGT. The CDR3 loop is CASSVTPYRGTDYGYTF. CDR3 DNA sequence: TGTGCCAGCAGTGTTACTCCGTACAGGGGTACGGATTATGGCTACACCTTC.

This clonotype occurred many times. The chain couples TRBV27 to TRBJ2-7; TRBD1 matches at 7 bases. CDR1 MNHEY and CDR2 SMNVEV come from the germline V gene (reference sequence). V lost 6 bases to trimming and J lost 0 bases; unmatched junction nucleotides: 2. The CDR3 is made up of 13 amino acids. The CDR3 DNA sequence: TGTGCCAGCAGCAGGGGGTTCTCCTACGAGCAGTACTTC. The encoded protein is CASSRGFSYEQYF.

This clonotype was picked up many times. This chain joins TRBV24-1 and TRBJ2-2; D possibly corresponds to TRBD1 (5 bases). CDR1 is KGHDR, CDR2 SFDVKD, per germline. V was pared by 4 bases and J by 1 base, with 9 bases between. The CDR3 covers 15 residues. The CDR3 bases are TGTGCCACCAGTGACCACAGGAGGAACACCGGGGAGCTGTTTTTT. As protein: CATSDHRRNTGELFF.

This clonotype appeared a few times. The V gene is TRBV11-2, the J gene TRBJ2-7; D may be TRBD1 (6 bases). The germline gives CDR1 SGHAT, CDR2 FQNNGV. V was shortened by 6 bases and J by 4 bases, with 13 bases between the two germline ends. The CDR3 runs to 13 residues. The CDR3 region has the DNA TGTGCCAGCAGGTCCGGACAGATTTACGAGCAGTACTTC. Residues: CASRSGQIYEQYF.

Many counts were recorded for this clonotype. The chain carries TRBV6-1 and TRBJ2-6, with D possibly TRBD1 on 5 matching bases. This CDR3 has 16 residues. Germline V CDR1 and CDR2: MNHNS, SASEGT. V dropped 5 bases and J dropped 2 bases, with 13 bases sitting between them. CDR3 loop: CASSPQLGAGANVLTF. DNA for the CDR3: TGTGCCAGCAGTCCCCAGCTAGGGGCTGGGGCCAACGTCCTGACTTTC.

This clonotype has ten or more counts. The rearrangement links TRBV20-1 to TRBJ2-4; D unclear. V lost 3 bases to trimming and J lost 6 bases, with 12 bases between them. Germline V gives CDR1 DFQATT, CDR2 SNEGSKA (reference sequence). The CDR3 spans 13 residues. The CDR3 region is CSARGGIGNIQYF. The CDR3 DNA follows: TGCAGTGCTAGGGGTGGGATAGGAAACATTCAGTACTTC.

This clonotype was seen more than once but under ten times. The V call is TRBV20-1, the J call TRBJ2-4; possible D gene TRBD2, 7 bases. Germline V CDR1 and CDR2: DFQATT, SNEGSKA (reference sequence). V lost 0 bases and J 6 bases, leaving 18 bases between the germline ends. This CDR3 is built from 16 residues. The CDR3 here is CSARDQTRGAGNIQYF. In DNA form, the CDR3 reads TGCAGTGCTAGAGATCAGACTCGGGGGGCGGGAAACATTCAGTACTTC.

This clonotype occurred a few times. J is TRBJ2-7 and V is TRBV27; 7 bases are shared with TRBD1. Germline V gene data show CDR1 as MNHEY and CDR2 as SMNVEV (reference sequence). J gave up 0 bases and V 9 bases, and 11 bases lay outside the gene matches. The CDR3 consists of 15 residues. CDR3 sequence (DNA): TGTGCCAGTAGTCTTAAGGGACAGAGCTCCTACGAGCAGTACTTC. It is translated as CASSLKGQSSYEQYF.

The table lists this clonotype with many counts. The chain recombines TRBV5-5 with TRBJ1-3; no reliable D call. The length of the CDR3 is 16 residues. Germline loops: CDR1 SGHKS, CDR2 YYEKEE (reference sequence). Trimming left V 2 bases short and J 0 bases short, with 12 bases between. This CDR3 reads CASSLAAQNSGNTIYF. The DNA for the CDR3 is TGTGCCAGCAGCTTAGCCGCACAAAACTCTGGAAACACCATATATTTT.

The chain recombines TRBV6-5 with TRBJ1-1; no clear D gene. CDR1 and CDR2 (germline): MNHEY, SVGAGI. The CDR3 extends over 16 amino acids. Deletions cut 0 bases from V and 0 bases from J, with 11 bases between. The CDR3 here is CASSYSTIPMNTEAFF. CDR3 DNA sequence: TGTGCCAGCAGTTACTCGACAATCCCAATGAACACTGAAGCTTTCTTT.